These 11 T cell receptor beta chains came from one sample sequenced in a study of shared clonotypes between healthy human individuals. This table comes from immunoSEQ multiplex PCR, and its TCRdb copy is limited to in-frame clones, with some not included. The sample records 600,000 to 750,000 clones, roughly 88% being singletons. Sequencing was carried out using memory CD8+ T cells from PBMCs. Subset denoted: CD45RO+ cells pooled with CCR7-negative TemRA cells. The receptors stem from a man younger than 35 in good health. Some clones in this sample may be carry-over from other donors' samples.

This clone was seen only a few times. V is TRBV6-5 and J is TRBJ1-1; D remains ambiguous. The CDR3 totals 12 residues. Trimming took 8 bases from V and 4 from J, leaving 11 bases between them. CDR1 is MNHEY, CDR2 SVGAGI, per germline. The CDR3 reads CASVGWLTEAFF. In DNA, the CDR3 is TGTGCCAGCGTAGGGTGGCTCACTGAAGCTTTCTTT.

J is TRBJ1-2 and V is TRBV29-1; 7 bases map to TRBD1. Trimming cost V 6 bases and J 13 bases; bases outside gene matches: 11. This CDR3 comprises 11 residues. Germline CDR1 SQVTM, CDR2 ANQGSEA. The CDR3 region is CSVAGQAHPTF. CDR3 nucleotide sequence: TGCAGCGTGGCCGGACAGGCCCACCCCACCTTC. Using reference TRBV29-1 and TRBJ1-2 for the parts outside the CDR3, the full variable domain is SAVISQKPSRDICQRGTSLTIQCQVDSQVTMMFWYRQQPGQSLTLIATANQGSEATYESGFVIDKFPISRPNLTFSTLTVSNMSPEDSSIYLCSVAGQAHPTFGSGTRLTVV.

The chain recombines TRBV28 with TRBJ2-2; unclear D gene. Trimming removed 5 bases at V and 4 bases at J, with 14 bases between. The CDR3 spans 15 residues. Per germline, CDR1 MDHEN and CDR2 SYDVKM. The CDR3: CASSLRSSGTGELFF. For the CDR3, the DNA is TGTGCCAGCAGTCTCAGGTCTTCAGGCACCGGGGAGCTGTTTTTT. Combining the CDR3 with reference TRBV28 and TRBJ2-2 gives the whole variable domain DVKVTQSSRYLVKRTGEKVFLECVQDMDHENMFWYRQDPGLGLRLIYFSYDVKMKEKGDIPEGYSVSREKKERFSLILESASTNQTSMYLCASSLRSSGTGELFFGEGSRLTVL.

The chain employs TRBV5-5 and TRBJ2-1, with 8 bases lining up with TRBD1. Germline V lookup: CDR1 SGHKS, CDR2 YYEKEE (reference sequence). The junction had 14 bases not matched to a gene; V was cut back by 5 bases and J by 1 base. CDR3 length: 18 amino acids. CDR3 DNA: TGTGCCAGCAGGCCCCGGACAGGGCGACTCTTTTCCTACAATGAGCAGTTCTTC. This gives the protein CASRPRTGRLFSYNEQFF.

J is TRBJ1-4 and V is TRBV5-1, with 12 bases matching TRBD1. Trimming took 3 bases from V and 10 from J; bases not matched to a gene: 7. Germline CDR1 SGHRS, CDR2 YFSETQ. CDR3 size: 15 residues. CDR3 region: CASSSLGQGARKLFF. CDR3 DNA: TGCGCCAGCAGCTCCTTGGGACAGGGGGCCCGAAAACTGTTTTTT.

The genes are TRBV27 and TRBJ2-7; 11 nucleotides agree with TRBD2. The germline gives CDR1 MNHEY, CDR2 SMNVEV (reference sequence). The CDR3 covers 17 residues. V dropped 3 bases and J dropped 4; count of bases not matched to a gene: 11. CDR3 amino acids: CASSFSSLAGGLYEQYF. The CDR3 nucleotides are TGTGCCAGCAGTTTCTCTTCGCTAGCGGGAGGACTATACGAGCAGTACTTC.

Only one count was recorded for this clone. The CDR3 sequence: CASSLGISTSGFTDTQYF. The DNA of the CDR3 is TGTGCCAGCAGCTTGGGGATCTCTACTAGCGGCTTCACAGATACGCAGTATTTT. V usage is TRBV5-8 and J usage is TRBJ2-3; TRBD2 agrees at 8 bases. After removal of 0 bases from V and 2 bases from J, the junction contained 11 bases not matched to a gene. CDR1 and CDR2 (germline): SGHTS, YDEGEE. The CDR3 contains 18 residues. The complete variable domain, with remaining parts taken from reference TRBV5-8 and TRBJ2-3, reads EAGVTQSPTHLIKTRGQQATLRCSPISGHTSVYWYQQALGLGLQFLLWYDEGEERNRGNFPPRFSGRQFPNYSSELNVNALELEDSALYLCASSLGISTSGFTDTQYFGPGTRLTVL.

The chain recombines TRBV7-3 with TRBJ2-1; no clear D gene. Trimming stripped 5 bases from V and 4 bases from J, with 15 bases between. CDR1 SGHTA and CDR2 FQGTGA come from the germline V gene. The CDR3 is 15 residues long. As DNA, the CDR3 is TGTGCCAGCAGCCCGACTCGGACCTTTTACAATGAGCAGTTCTTC. Translation gives CASSPTRTFYNEQFF. The full variable domain, its missing parts supplied by reference TRBV7-3 and TRBJ2-1, is GAGVSQTPSNKVTEKGKYVELRCDPISGHTALYWYRQSLGQGPEFLIYFQGTGAADDSGLPNDRFFAVRPEGSVSTLKIQRTERGDSAVYLCASSPTRTFYNEQFFGPGTRLTVL.

The chain recombines TRBV11-3 with TRBJ1-3, with TRBD1 as a possible D gene (6 bases). V was cut by 10 bases and J by 4 bases, with 20 bases left in between. In germline, CDR1 is SGHNT, CDR2 YENEEA. The CDR3 covers 15 residues. Here the CDR3 reads CANPHPTGRGNTIYF. In DNA, the CDR3 is TGTGCCAACCCCCACCCTACAGGGCGCGGAAACACCATATATTTT. The full variable domain, in which reference TRBV11-3 and TRBJ1-3 provide the parts outside the CDR3, is EAGVVQSPRYKIIEKKQPVAFWCNPISGHNTLYWYLQNLGQGPELLIRYENEEAVDDSQLPKDRFSAERLKGVDSTLKIQPAELGDSAVYLCANPHPTGRGNTIYFGEGSWLTVV.

This clone was observed once. The J gene is TRBJ1-1, the V gene TRBV4-1, with 9 bases aligning to TRBD1. Trimming removed 4 bases from V and 1 base from J; junction bases left unmatched: 7. Germline values: CDR1 MGHRA, CDR2 YSYEKL. The CDR3 consists of 16 residues. The CDR3 sequence is CASSPRQGDRNTEAFF. The CDR3 nucleotides are TGCGCCAGCAGCCCCAGACAGGGGGATCGGAACACTGAAGCTTTCTTT.

This chain joins TRBV7-8 and TRBJ1-5, with 8 bases identical to TRBD1. After removal of 4 bases from V and 3 bases from J, the junction contained 11 bases not matched to a gene. Germline lookup yields CDR1 SGHVS and CDR2 FQNEAQ. CDR3 length equals 17 residues. Written as DNA, the CDR3 is TGTGCCAGCAGCTCGAAGAGGACAGGGATAACCAATCAGCCCCAGCATTTT. Its protein product is CASSSKRTGITNQPQHF.